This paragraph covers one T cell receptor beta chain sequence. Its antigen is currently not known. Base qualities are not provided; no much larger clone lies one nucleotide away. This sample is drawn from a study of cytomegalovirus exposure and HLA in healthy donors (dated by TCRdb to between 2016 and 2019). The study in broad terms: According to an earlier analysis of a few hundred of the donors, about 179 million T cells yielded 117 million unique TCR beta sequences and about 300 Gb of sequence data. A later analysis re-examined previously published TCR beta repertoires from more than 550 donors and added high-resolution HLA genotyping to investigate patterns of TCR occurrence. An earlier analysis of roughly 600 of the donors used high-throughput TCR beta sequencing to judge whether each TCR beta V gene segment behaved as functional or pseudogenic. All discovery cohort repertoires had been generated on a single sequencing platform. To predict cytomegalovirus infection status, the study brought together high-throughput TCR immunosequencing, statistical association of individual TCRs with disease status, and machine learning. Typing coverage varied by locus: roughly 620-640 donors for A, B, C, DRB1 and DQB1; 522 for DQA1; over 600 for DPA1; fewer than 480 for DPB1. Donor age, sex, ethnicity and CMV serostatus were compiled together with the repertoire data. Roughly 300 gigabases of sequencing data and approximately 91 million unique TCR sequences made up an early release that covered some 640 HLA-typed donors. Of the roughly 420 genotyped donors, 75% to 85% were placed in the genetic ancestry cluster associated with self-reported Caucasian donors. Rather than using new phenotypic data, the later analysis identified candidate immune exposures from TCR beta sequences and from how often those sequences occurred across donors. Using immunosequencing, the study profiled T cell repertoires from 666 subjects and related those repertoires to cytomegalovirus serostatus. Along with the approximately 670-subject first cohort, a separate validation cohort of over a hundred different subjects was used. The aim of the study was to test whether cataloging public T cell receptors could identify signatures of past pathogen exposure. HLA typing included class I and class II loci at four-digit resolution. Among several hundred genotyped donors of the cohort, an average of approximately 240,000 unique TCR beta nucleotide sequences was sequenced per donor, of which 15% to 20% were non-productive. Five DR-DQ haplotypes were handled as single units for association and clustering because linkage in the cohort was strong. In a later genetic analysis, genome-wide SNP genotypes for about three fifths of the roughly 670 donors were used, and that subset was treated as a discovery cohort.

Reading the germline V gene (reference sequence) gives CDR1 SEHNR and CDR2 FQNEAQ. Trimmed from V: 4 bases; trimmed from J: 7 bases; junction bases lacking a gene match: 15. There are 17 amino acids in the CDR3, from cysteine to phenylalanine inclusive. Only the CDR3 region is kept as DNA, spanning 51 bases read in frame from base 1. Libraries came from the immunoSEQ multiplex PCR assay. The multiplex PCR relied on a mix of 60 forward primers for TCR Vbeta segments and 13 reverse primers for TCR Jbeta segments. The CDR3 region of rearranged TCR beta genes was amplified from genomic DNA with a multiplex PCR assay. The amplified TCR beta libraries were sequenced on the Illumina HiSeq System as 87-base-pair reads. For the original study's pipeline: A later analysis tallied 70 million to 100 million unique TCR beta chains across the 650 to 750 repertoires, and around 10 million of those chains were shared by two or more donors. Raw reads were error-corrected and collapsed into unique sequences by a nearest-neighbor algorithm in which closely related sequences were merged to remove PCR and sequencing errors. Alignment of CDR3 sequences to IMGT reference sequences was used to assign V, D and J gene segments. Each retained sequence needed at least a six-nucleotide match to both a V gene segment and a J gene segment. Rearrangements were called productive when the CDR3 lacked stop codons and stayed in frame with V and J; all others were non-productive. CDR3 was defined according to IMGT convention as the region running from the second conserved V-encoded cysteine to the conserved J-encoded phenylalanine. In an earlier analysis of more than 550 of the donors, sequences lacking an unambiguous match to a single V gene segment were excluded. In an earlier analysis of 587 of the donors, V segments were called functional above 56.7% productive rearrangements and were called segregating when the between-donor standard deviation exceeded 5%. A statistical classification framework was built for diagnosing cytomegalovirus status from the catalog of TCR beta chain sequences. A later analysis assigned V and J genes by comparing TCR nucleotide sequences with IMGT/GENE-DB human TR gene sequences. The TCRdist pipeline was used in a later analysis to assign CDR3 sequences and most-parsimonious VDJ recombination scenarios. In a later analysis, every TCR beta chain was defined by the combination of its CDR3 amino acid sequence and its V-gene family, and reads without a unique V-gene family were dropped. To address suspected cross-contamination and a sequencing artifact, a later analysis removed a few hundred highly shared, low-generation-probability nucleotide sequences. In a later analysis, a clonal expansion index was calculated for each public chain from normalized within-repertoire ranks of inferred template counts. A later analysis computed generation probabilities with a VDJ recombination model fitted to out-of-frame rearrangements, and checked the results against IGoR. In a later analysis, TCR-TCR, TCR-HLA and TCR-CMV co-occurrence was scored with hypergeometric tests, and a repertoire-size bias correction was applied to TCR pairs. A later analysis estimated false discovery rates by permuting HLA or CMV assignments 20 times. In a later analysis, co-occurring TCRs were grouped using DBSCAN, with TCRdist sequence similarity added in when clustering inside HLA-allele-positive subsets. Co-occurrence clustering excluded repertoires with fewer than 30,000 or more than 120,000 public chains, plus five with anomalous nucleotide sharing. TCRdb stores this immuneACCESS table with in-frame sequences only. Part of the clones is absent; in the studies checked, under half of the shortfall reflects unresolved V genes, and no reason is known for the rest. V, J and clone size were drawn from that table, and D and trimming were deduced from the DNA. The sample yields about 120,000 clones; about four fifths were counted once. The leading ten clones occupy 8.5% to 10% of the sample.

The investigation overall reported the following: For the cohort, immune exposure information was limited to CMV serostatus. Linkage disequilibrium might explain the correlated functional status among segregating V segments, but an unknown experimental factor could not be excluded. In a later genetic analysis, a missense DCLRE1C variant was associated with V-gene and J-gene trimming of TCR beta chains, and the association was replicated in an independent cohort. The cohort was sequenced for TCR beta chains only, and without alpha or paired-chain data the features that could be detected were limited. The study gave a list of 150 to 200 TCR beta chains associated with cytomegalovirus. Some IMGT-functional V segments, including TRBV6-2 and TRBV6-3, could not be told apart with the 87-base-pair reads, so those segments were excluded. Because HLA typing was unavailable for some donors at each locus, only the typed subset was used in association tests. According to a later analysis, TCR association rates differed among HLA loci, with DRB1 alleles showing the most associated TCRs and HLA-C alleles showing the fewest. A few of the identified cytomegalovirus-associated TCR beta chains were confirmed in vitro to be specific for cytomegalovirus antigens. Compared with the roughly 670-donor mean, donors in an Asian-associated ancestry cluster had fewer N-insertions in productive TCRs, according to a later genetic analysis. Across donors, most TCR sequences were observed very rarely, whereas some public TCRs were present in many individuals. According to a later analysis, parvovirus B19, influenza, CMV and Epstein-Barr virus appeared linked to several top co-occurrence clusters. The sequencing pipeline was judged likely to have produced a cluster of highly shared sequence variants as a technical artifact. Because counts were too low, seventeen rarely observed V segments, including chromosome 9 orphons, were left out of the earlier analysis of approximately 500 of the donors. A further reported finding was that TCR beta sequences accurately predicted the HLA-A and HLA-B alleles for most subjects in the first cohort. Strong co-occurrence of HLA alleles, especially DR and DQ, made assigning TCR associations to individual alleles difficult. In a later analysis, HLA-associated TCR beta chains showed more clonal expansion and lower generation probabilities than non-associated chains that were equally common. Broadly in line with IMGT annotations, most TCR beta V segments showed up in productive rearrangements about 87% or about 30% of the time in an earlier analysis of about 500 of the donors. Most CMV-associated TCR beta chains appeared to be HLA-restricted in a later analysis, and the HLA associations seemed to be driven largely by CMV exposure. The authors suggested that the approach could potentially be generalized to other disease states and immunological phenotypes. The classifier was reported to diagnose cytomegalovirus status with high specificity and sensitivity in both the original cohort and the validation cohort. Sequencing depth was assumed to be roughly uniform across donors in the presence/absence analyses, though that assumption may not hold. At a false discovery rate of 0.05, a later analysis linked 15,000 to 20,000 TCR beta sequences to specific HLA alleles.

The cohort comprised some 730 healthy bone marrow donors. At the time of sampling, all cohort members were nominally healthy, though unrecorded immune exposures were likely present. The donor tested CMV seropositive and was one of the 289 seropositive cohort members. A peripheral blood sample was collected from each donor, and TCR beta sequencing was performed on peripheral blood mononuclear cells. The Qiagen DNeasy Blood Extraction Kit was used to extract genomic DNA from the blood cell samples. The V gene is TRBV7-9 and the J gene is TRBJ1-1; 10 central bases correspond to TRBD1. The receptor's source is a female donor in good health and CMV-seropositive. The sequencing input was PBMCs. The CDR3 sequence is CASSSLPGQGLKIEAFF. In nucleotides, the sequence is TGTGCCAGCAGCTCCCTACCGGGACAGGGGCTGAAGATTGAAGCTTTCTTT.